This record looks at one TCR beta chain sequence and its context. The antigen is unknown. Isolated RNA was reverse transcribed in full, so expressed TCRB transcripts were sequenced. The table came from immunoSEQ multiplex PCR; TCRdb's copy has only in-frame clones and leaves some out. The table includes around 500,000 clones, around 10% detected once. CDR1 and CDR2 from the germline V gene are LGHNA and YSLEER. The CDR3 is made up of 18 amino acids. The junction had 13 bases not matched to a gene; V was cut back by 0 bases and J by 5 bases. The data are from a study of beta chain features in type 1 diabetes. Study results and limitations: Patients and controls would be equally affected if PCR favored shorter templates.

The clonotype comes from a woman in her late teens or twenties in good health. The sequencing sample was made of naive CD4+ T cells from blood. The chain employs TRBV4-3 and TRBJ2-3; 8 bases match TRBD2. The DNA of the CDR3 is TGCGCCAGCAGCCAAGATAGAACGGGGGGGCGGGTAAGAGATACGCAGTATTTT. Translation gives CASSQDRTGGRVRDTQYF.